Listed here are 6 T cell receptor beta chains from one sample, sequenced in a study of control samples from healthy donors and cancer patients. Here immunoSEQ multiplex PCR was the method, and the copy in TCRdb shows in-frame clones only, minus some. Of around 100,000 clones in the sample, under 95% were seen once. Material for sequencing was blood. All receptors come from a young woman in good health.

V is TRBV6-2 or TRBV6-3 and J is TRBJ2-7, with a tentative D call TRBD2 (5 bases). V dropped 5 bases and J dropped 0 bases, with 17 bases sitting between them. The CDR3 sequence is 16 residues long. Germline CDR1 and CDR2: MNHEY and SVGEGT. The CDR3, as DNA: TGTGCCAGCAGTCCCTGGAGAGCGGCCTTCTCCTACGAGCAGTACTTC. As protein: CASSPWRAAFSYEQYF.

The CDR3 here is CATSEEGVGVRGEETQYF. The CDR3 DNA is TGTGCCACCAGTGAGGAGGGAGTAGGGGTGAGGGGTGAAGAGACCCAGTACTTC. This chain joins TRBV24-1 and TRBJ2-5; possible D gene TRBD2, 6 bases. The CDR3 has 18 residues. Germline V CDR1 and CDR2: KGHDR, SFDVKD. The germline V and J ends were trimmed by 4 bases and 3 bases, with 23 bases remaining between them.

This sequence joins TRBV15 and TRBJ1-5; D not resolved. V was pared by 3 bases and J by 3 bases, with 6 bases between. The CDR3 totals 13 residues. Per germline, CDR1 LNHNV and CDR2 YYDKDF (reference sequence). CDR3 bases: TGTGCCACCAGCAGCACACTCAATCAGCCCCAGCATTTT. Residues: CATSSTLNQPQHF.

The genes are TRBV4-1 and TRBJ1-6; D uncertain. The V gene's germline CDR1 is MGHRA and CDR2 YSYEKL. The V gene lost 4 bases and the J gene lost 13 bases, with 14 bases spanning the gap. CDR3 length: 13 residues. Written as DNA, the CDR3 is TGCGCCAGCAGCCCAAAGGCTTATAATCCCCTCCACTTT. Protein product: CASSPKAYNPLHF.

CDR3 sequence reads: CASSRNGVAVDGANVLTF. CDR3 DNA sequence: TGTGCCAGCTCACGAAATGGGGTGGCCGTGGACGGGGCCAACGTCCTGACTTTC. The rearrangement uses TRBV18 and TRBJ2-6, with unresolved D. CDR3 length: 18 residues. Germline lookup yields CDR1 KGHSH and CDR2 LQKENI. V was clipped by 4 bases and J by 4 bases, with 20 bases between them.

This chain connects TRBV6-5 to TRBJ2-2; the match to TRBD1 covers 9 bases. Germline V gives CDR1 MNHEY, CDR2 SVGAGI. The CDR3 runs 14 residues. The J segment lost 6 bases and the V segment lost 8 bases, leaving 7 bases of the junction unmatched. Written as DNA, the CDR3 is TGTGCCAGCGGGACAGGGAGGGAGGCCGGGGAGCTGTTTTTT. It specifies CASGTGREAGELFF.